This T cell receptor (beta chain) is drawn from a study of blood T cell repertoires in COVID-19. Study overall: T cells, B-cell-depleted T cells, or PBMCs provided the cDNA or gDNA that served as material.

Individuals drawn from about 26 US areas were about 18 to 95 years old. Participants had their cohort set by participant-reported clinical history. Each recovered donor of Cohort 3 presented with two negative PCRs, clearance, or symptom resolution. The protocol was immunoSEQ multiplex PCR, while the TCRdb copy is restricted to in-frame clones and leaves out a portion. The sample contains 400,000 to 450,000 clones, roughly nine tenths of which appear only once. The CDR3 runs to 15 residues. Germline trimming cut 5 bases from V and 6 bases from J; bases unmatched to any gene: 9. Per germline, CDR1 MDHEN and CDR2 SYDVKM.

The sequencing input was PBMCs or T cells enriched from blood (not recorded which). The sequence was obtained from a man younger than 45 who had recovered from COVID-19. V gene TRBV28 combines with J gene TRBJ2-3; 9 nucleotides align to TRBD2. CDR3 amino acids: CASSRSGSGGDTQYF. In DNA, the CDR3 is TGTGCCAGCAGTCGTAGCGGGAGCGGCGGGGATACGCAGTATTTT.